This TCR beta chain was profiled in a study of blood T cell repertoires in COVID-19. V shed 6 bases and J 0 bases; nucleotides not matched to a gene: 5. This CDR3 region has 14 residues. CDR1 SQVTM and CDR2 ANQGSEA come from the germline V gene. This clone occurred a few times. Measured with immunoSEQ multiplex PCR; TCRdb has only the in-frame clones, and not every one. The sample has 350,000 to 400,000 clones; nearly 90% are singletons. The clonotype originates from a man aged 18 to 35 with active or convalescent COVID-19. This chain uses TRBV29-1 with TRBJ2-7, with 10 nucleotides matching TRBD1. The material sequenced was peripheral blood. Here the CDR3 reads CSVAGTGASYEQYF. As DNA, the CDR3 is TGCAGCGTCGCCGGGACAGGGGCCTCCTACGAGCAGTACTTC.